The 27 T cell receptor beta chains presented below share a single source sample, sequenced in a study of T cell responses to AZD1222 COVID-19 vaccine. Generated by immunoSEQ multiplex PCR, the TCRdb table keeps only in-frame clones and is missing some. The sample includes some 120,000 clones, 92% of them seen just once. Sequences were derived from peripheral blood, sampled 28 days after the second AZD1222 dose. Every receptor here comes from an adult who received the AZD1222 COVID-19 vaccine.

The chain combines TRBV27 with TRBJ2-1; the match to TRBD2 covers 11 bases. V lost 6 bases, J lost 8 bases, and 9 bases stayed unmatched. The CDR3 is 15 amino acids. Germline values: CDR1 MNHEY, CDR2 SMNVEV (reference sequence). The CDR3 bases are TGTGCCAGCAGCGTAGCGGGGGGGCTTTTCTATGAGCAGTTCTTC. Translation: CASSVAGGLFYEQFF.

V gene TRBV7-9 combines with J gene TRBJ1-1; maybe TRBD1 (5 bases). The CDR3 consists of 15 residues. The germline gives CDR1 SEHNR, CDR2 FQNEAQ (reference sequence). Deletions cut 5 bases from V and 6 bases from J, with 19 bases between. CDR3: CASSAAMGGAAEAFF. The CDR3 DNA reads as TGTGCCAGCAGCGCTGCTATGGGGGGTGCGGCTGAAGCTTTCTTT.

This clone has a single count. The chain has TRBV18 and TRBJ2-7, with 13 positions matching TRBD2. CDR3 length: 16 residues. Germline CDR1 is KGHSH and CDR2 is LQKENI. V lost 3 bases to trimming and J lost 3 bases; unmatched junction nucleotides: 5. The CDR3 spells CASSPPGLAGIYEQYF. Here the CDR3 DNA reads TGTGCCAGCTCACCCCCGGGACTAGCGGGGATCTACGAGCAGTACTTC.

The chain has TRBV5-1 and TRBJ2-1; TRBD2 agrees at 13 bases. The CDR3 runs to 15 residues. CDR1 and CDR2 (germline): SGHRS, YFSETQ. With 3 bases clipped from V and 9 bases from J, the junction kept 6 bases outside the gene matches. CDR3 in amino acids: CASSSGLAGVSEQFF. CDR3 DNA: TGCGCCAGCAGCTCAGGACTAGCGGGAGTAAGTGAGCAGTTCTTC.

The gene calls are TRBV2 and TRBJ2-7; 10 bases fit TRBD1. The V segment lost 6 bases and the J segment 3 bases; nucleotides outside the gene matches: 14. CDR3 length: 17 amino acids. Germline V gene sequence: CDR1 SNHLY, CDR2 FYNNEI. CDR3 loop: CASSRDRVGTGDYEQYF. The CDR3 DNA is TGTGCCAGCAGCCGAGACCGGGTGGGGACAGGGGACTACGAGCAGTACTTC.

The CDR3 reads CASSRREQTQYF. CDR3 sequence (DNA): TGTGCCAGCAGCCGCAGGGAACAGACCCAGTACTTC. The chain employs TRBV7-2 and TRBJ2-5; D perhaps matches TRBD1 (5 bases). The CDR3 loop spans 12 amino acids. Per the germline V gene, CDR1 is SGHTA and CDR2 is FQGNSA. The ends were cut back, 5 bases at V and 6 bases at J, with 10 bases in the middle.

The rearrangement links TRBV7-8 to TRBJ1-5; no reliable D call. Germline loops: CDR1 SGHVS, CDR2 FQNEAQ. The CDR3 is 15 amino acids. Trimming removed 4 bases from V and 0 bases from J, with 10 bases in between. The CDR3 sequence is CASSSVGSSNQPQHF. The CDR3 DNA is TGTGCCAGCAGCTCGGTGGGTTCTAGCAATCAGCCCCAGCATTTT. The complete variable domain, with remaining parts taken from reference TRBV7-8 and TRBJ1-5, reads GAGVSQSPRYKVAKRGQDVALRCDPISGHVSLFWYQQALGQGPEFLTYFQNEAQLDKSGLPSDRFFAERPEGSVSTLKIQRTQQEDSAVYLCASSSVGSSNQPQHFGDGTRLSIL.

This rearrangement joins TRBV6-5 to TRBJ1-2; D not certain. Trimming removed 4 bases at V and 3 bases at J, with 6 bases between. The CDR3 extends over 12 amino acids. Per the germline V gene, CDR1 is MNHEY and CDR2 is SVGAGI. The DNA for the CDR3 is TGTGCCAGCAGTTCTCAGGACTATGGCTACACCTTC. Residues: CASSSQDYGYTF.

The chain combines TRBV11-3 with TRBJ1-2, with D unresolved. Per germline, CDR1 SGHNT and CDR2 YENEEA. The length of the CDR3 is 15 residues. V was shortened by 0 bases and J by 4 bases, with 12 bases between the two germline ends. CDR3 in DNA: TGTGCCAGCAGCTTAGAGTTAGGACGATCCTATGGCTACACCTTC. Translated, it gives CASSLELGRSYGYTF.

The chain uses TRBV6-4 and TRBJ2-2; 7 positions agree with TRBD2. This CDR3 has 16 residues. Trimming at V came to 5 bases and at J to 6 bases, leaving 12 bases not matched to a gene. Looked up from germline, CDR1 is MRHNA and CDR2 is SNTAGT. The CDR3 sequence: CASSRDWSGTSGELFF. The CDR3 nucleotides are TGTGCCAGCAGTCGGGACTGGAGCGGGACCTCCGGGGAGCTGTTTTTT.

V usage is TRBV2 and J usage is TRBJ1-2; D uncertain. CDR1 SNHLY and CDR2 FYNNEI come from the germline V gene. V lost 8 bases and J 5 bases, leaving 12 bases between the germline ends. This CDR3 contains 12 residues. CDR3 loop: CASQLSGYGYTF. CDR3 in DNA: TGTGCCAGCCAGTTATCTGGGTATGGCTACACCTTC.

The gene calls are TRBV5-1 and TRBJ2-2; TRBD1 might be the D (6 bases). Germline CDR1 SGHRS, CDR2 YFSETQ. CDR3 length: 16 amino acids. V was trimmed by 0 bases and J by 1 base, leaving 10 bases between them. The CDR3 nucleotides read TGCGCCAGCAGCTTGGTGTGGGGGCAGAACACCGGGGAGCTGTTTTTT. It is translated as CASSLVWGQNTGELFF.

Only a few counts were recorded for this clone. The same CDR3 is also encoded by other DNA sequences in this sample. The chain links TRBV19 to TRBJ2-5; D is uncertain. The CDR3 spans 11 residues. Trimming pared 6 bases from V and 0 bases from J, leaving 2 bases between. Germline loops: CDR1 LNHDA, CDR2 SQIVND (reference sequence). The CDR3 loop reads CASRDQETQYF. CDR3 sequence (DNA): TGTGCCAGTAGGGACCAAGAGACCCAGTACTTC.

The chain uses TRBV5-4 and TRBJ1-1; D is unresolved. Germline-derived CDR1 and CDR2 are SGHNT and YYREEE (reference sequence). CDR3 size: 15 residues. Trimming removed 0 bases at V and 0 bases at J, with 9 bases between. CDR3 loop: CASSLAGLLNTEAFF. CDR3 in DNA: TGTGCCAGCAGCTTGGCCGGTTTGTTGAACACTGAAGCTTTCTTT.

V and J are TRBV12-5 and TRBJ1-1; D is undetermined. V was trimmed by 2 bases and J by 2 bases, leaving 15 bases between them. Germline assignment: CDR1 LGHNT and CDR2 FRNRAP. CDR3 length equals 16 residues. CDR3 nucleotide sequence: TGTGCTAGTGGTTTGAGTATCTTAGACACCAACACTGAAGCTTTCTTT. As protein: CASGLSILDTNTEAFF.

V usage is TRBV15 and J usage is TRBJ2-2; D perhaps matches TRBD1 (6 bases). CDR1 and CDR2 from the germline V gene are LNHNV and YYDKDF (reference sequence). V was clipped by 0 bases and J by 9 bases, with 26 bases between them. The CDR3 runs to 19 residues. Written as DNA, the CDR3 is TGTGCCACCAGCAGAGACCCGTTAACCAGGGGCCCTCCAGGAAGGGAGCTGTTTTTT. Its translation is CATSRDPLTRGPPGRELFF.

The chain employs TRBV28 and TRBJ2-7, with no clear D. With 2 bases removed from V and 1 base from J, the gap between germline ends came to 6 bases. CDR1 MDHEN and CDR2 SYDVKM come from the germline V gene. This CDR3 is 13 amino acids long. CDR3 nucleotide sequence: TGTGCCAGCAGTTTAGGTGGTTCCTACGAGCAGTACTTC. Its protein product is CASSLGGSYEQYF.

The chain combines TRBV27 with TRBJ1-2, with unresolved D. With 2 bases removed from V and 2 bases from J, the gap between germline ends came to 6 bases. The CDR3 consists of 13 residues. The V gene's germline CDR1 is MNHEY and CDR2 SMNVEV (reference sequence). The DNA for the CDR3 is TGTGCCAGCAGTTTACGGCAGAACTATGGCTACACCTTC. It codes for CASSLRQNYGYTF.

The rearrangement joins TRBV7-9 to TRBJ2-5; TRBD1 might be the D (6 bases). CDR3 length: 15 amino acids. Germline V gene lookup returns CDR1 SEHNR and CDR2 FQNEAQ (reference sequence). The V and J ends lost 1 base and 0 bases respectively, with 9 bases between them. The CDR3 nucleotides are TGTGCCAGCAGCTTAGTACGACAGGACCAAGAGACCCAGTACTTC. Protein: CASSLVRQDQETQYF.

In this sample, this clone turned up once. The chain is built from TRBV7-9 and TRBJ1-1; 7 bases line up with TRBD1. The germline CDR1 and CDR2 sequences are SEHNR and FQNEAQ (reference sequence). This CDR3 is 14 amino acids long. V dropped 3 bases and J dropped 10; count of bases not matched to a gene: 11. The CDR3 region is CASSFNQGVGGAFF. CDR3 bases: TGTGCCAGCAGCTTTAACCAGGGGGTGGGTGGAGCTTTCTTT.

The chain combines TRBV5-4 with TRBJ2-7; TRBD1 might be the D (5 bases). The CDR3 length is 15 residues. Looked up from germline, CDR1 is SGHNT and CDR2 is YYREEE (reference sequence). Trimming left V 2 bases short and J 5 bases short, with 17 bases between. The CDR3 sequence: CASSFSPGRADEQYF. The CDR3, as DNA: TGTGCCAGCAGCTTTTCCCCCGGCAGGGCTGACGAGCAGTACTTC.

The gene calls are TRBV3-1 (or the pseudogene TRBV3-2) and TRBJ1-4; maybe TRBD1 (6 bases). Germline CDR1 LGHDT, CDR2 YNNKEL (reference sequence). The V gene lost 4 bases and the J gene lost 13 bases, with 13 bases spanning the gap. The CDR3 consists of 12 residues. The CDR3: CASSLTSGALFF. The CDR3 nucleotides read TGTGCCAGCAGCCTTACGTCGGGGGCACTGTTTTTT.

V usage is TRBV4-1 and J usage is TRBJ1-2, with TRBD1 as a possible D gene (5 bases). The V end lost 1 base, the J end lost 4 bases, and 13 bases lay between the germline ends. The CDR3 covers 15 residues. The V gene's germline CDR1 is MGHRA and CDR2 YSYEKL. CDR3 protein: CASSQVGAESYGYTF. The CDR3 bases are TGCGCCAGCAGCCAAGTCGGGGCCGAGTCCTATGGCTACACCTTC.

The chain joins TRBV4-2 to TRBJ1-5, with D tentatively TRBD1 (6 bases). Per the germline V gene, CDR1 is LGHNA and CDR2 is YNFKEQ. Trimming pared 0 bases from V and 0 bases from J, leaving 9 bases between. The CDR3 length is 16 residues. CDR3 DNA: TGTGCCAGCAGCCAAGAACCAGGGGATAGCAATCAGCCCCAGCATTTT. Protein sequence: CASSQEPGDSNQPQHF.

The chain joins TRBV24-1 to TRBJ1-2, with 9 bases fitting TRBD1. The ends lost 4 bases at V and 6 bases at J; junction bases unmatched: 8. The CDR3 covers 15 residues. The germline gives CDR1 KGHDR, CDR2 SFDVKD. This CDR3 is CATSESGGTGNGYTF. CDR3 nucleotides: TGTGCCACCAGTGAATCTGGAGGGACAGGGAATGGCTACACCTTC.

J is TRBJ1-6 and V is TRBV6-5, with D perhaps matching TRBD1 (6 bases). V lost 6 bases, J lost 6 bases, and 12 bases lay in between. The CDR3 has 14 residues. Germline lookup yields CDR1 MNHEY and CDR2 SVGAGI. CDR3 residues: CASSATGSNSPLHF. The CDR3 region has the DNA TGTGCCAGCAGCGCGACAGGCTCTAATTCACCCCTCCACTTT.

This clone was detected once. This sequence joins TRBV12-5 and TRBJ2-6; no firm D call. Trimming took 4 bases from V and 0 from J, leaving 7 bases between them. Germline-derived CDR1 and CDR2 are LGHNT and FRNRAP. The CDR3 runs 15 residues. The CDR3 DNA sequence: TGTGCTAGTGGTTCCTGGAGCTCTGGGGCCAACGTCCTGACTTTC. It codes for CASGSWSSGANVLTF.